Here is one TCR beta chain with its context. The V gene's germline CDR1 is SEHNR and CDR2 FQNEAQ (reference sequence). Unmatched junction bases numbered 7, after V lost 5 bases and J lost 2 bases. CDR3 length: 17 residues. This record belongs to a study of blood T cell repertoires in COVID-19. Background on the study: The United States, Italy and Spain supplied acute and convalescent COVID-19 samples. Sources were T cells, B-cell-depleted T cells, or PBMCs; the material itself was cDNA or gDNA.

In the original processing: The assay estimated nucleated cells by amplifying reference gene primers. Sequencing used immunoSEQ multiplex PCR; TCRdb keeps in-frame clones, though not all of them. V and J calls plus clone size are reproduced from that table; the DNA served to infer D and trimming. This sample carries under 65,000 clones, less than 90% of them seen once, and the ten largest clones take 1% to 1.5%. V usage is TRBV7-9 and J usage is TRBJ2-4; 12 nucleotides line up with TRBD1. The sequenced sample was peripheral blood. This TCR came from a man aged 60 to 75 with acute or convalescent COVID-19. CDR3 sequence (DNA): TGTGCCAGCAGCCCGCGGGACAGGGGGCATTCCAAAAACATTCAGTACTTC. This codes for CASSPRDRGHSKNIQYF.